This passage covers 5 T cell receptor beta chains from one sample sequenced in a study of identical twins. TCRdb independently ran MiXCR on the 5' RACE reads; one entry per CDR3 protein. The sample lists 500,000 or so distinct CDR3 sequences, 14% occurring once. These data are also associated with another study on yellow fever vaccine responses in identical twins.

The specimen sequenced was CD4+ T cells sorted from blood. The source of these receptors is a woman aged 18-30 years in good health.

This clonotype was counted between two and nine times. The rearrangement uses TRBV7-8 and TRBJ2-3; 7 bases are shared with TRBD1. The V gene's germline CDR1 is SGHVS and CDR2 FQNEAQ. This CDR3 is built from 16 residues. Unmatched junction bases numbered 5, after V lost 1 base and J lost 1 base. The CDR3 DNA follows: TGTGCCAGCAGCTTAGGGGGCCAGGGGGGCACAGATACGCAGTATTTT. Translated: CASSLGGQGGTDTQYF.

CDR3 amino acids: CASSNQGDSYEQYF. CDR3 coding DNA: TGCGCCAGCAGCAATCAGGGAGACTCCTACGAGCAGTACTTC. The V and J genes are TRBV5-1 and TRBJ2-7, with D perhaps assigned TRBD1 or TRBD2 (5 bases each). Trimming shortened V by 4 bases and J by 0 bases, and 11 bases separated the two germline ends. There are 14 residues in the CDR3. Germline CDR1 and CDR2: SGHRS and YFSETQ.

This clonotype was counted a few times. This rearrangement joins TRBV7-9 to TRBJ2-7, with D uncertain. Germline CDR1 and CDR2: SEHNR and FQNEAQ (reference sequence). The CDR3 consists of 12 residues. The ends were cut back, 5 bases at V and 4 bases at J, with 9 bases in the middle. The CDR3 DNA reads as TGTGCCAGCAGCAACCCCAGATACGAGCAGTACTTC. Residues: CASSNPRYEQYF.

The gene calls are TRBV28 and TRBJ2-7, with TRBD2 identical over 7 bases. CDR1 MDHEN and CDR2 SYDVKM come from the germline V gene. The CDR3 sequence is 16 residues long. Trimming took 7 bases from V and 4 from J; bases not matched to a gene: 16. Here the CDR3 DNA reads TGTGCCAGCAATTCGGAGTTTCGCGGGAGAAGATACGAGCAGTACTTC. Encoded protein: CASNSEFRGRRYEQYF. Together with reference TRBV28 and TRBJ2-7, the CDR3 gives the full variable domain: DVKVTQSSRYLVKRTGEKVFLECVQDMDHENMFWYRQDPGLGLRLIYFSYDVKMKEKGDIPEGYSVSREKKERFSLILESASTNQTSMYLCASNSEFRGRRYEQYFGPGTRLTVT.

This clonotype was detected a few times. This sequence joins TRBV7-3 and TRBJ2-4; D might be TRBD2 (5 bases). Germline CDR1 is SGHTA and CDR2 is FQGTGA. This CDR3 region has 13 residues. As DNA, the CDR3 is TGTGCTTTCGACGGGATTAACGGGAACATTCAGTACTTC. As protein: CAFDGINGNIQYF.